The clone carrying this TCR beta chain came up a few times. The germline V gene has CDR1 MNHEY and CDR2 SMNVEV (reference sequence). This CDR3 comprises 16 residues. The V segment lost 0 bases and the J segment 0 bases; nucleotides outside the gene matches: 4. This sample was taken from a study of blood T cell repertoires in COVID-19. On the study more broadly: T cells, B-cell-depleted T cells, or PBMCs supplied cDNA or gDNA.

Authors' analysis steps: Amplification with reference gene primers provided the estimates of nucleated cell counts. Generated by immunoSEQ multiplex PCR, the TCRdb table keeps only in-frame clones and is missing some. The V and J calls and the clone size are those of that table, but D and trimming were determined from the DNA. The table includes 150,000 to 200,000 clones, 86% detected once. The sequence was obtained from a woman aged 55-69 years with COVID-19, enrolled during active disease. Sequencing input: peripheral blood. The chain uses TRBV27 and TRBJ2-5; 7 bases are a match to TRBD2. Here the CDR3 reads CASSLSMGGYQETQYF. In DNA form, the CDR3 reads TGTGCCAGCAGTTTATCGATGGGGGGGTACCAAGAGACCCAGTACTTC.